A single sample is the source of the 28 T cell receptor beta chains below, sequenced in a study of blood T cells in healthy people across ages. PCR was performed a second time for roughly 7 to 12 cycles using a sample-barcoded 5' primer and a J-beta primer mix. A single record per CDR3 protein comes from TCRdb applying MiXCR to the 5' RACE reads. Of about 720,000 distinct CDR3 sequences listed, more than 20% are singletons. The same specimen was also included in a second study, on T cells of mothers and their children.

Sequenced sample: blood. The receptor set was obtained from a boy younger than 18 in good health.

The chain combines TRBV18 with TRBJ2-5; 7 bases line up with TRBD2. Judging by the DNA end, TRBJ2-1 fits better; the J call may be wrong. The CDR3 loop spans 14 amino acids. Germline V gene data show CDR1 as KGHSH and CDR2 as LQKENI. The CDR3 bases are TGTGCCAGCTCATCCCCTGGGAGGGGCGATGAGCAGTTCTTC. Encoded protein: CASSSPGRGDEQFF.

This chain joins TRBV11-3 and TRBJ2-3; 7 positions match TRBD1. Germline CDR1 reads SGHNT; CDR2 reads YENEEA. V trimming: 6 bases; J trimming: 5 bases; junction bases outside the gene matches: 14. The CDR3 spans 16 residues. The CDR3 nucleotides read TGTGCCAGCAGACCCGCCCTGACAGGGTCACAAGATACGCAGTATTTT. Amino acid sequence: CASRPALTGSQDTQYF.

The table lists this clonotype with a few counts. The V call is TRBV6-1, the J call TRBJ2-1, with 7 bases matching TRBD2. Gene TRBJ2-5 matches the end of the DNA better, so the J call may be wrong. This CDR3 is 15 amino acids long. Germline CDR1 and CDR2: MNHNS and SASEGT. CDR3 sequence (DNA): TGTGCCAGCAGCTCAGATGGACTAGGGGTGGAGACCCAGTACTTC. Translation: CASSSDGLGVETQYF.

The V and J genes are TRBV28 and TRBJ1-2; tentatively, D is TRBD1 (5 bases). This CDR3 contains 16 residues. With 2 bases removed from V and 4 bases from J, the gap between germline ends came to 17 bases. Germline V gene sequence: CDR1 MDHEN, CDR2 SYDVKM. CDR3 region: CASSLKSRGYTYGYTF. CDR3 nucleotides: TGTGCCAGCAGTTTAAAGTCAAGGGGCTATACCTATGGCTACACCTTC.

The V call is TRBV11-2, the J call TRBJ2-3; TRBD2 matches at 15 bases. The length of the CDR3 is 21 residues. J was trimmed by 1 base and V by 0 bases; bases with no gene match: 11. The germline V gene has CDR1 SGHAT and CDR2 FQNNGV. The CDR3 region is CASSLDPGLAGGLLRTDTQYF. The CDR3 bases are TGTGCCAGCAGCTTAGACCCGGGACTAGCGGGAGGTCTGCTACGCACAGATACGCAGTATTTT. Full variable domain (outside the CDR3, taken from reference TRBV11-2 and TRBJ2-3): EAGVAQSPRYKIIEKRQSVAFWCNPISGHATLYWYQQILGQGPKLLIQFQNNGVVDDSQLPKDRFSAERLKGVDSTLKIQPAKLEDSAVYLCASSLDPGLAGGLLRTDTQYFGPGTRLTVL.

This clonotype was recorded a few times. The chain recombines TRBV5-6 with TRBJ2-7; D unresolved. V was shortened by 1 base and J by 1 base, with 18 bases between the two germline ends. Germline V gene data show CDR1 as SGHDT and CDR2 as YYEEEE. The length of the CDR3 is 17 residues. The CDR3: CASSLTQRQTMSYEQYF. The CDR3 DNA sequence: TGTGCCAGCAGCTTGACCCAGCGTCAGACAATGTCCTACGAGCAGTACTTC.

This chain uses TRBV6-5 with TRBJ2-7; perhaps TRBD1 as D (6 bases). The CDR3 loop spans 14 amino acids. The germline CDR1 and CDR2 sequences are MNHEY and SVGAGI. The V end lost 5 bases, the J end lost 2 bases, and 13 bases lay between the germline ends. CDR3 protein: CASSKRQETYEQYF. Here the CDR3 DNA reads TGTGCCAGCAGTAAGAGACAGGAGACCTACGAGCAGTACTTC.

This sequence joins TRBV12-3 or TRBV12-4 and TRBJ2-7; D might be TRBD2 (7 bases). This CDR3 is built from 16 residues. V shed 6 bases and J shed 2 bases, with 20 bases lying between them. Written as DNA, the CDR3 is TGTGCCAGCAGGTTGAAGGGGGGGTTTAAACCCTACGAGCAGTACTTC. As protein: CASRLKGGFKPYEQYF.

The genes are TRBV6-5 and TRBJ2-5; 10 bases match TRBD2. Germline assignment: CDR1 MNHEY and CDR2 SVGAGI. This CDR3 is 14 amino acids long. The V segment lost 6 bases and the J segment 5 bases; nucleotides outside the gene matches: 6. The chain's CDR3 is CASSPSGSPETQYF. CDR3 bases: TGTGCCAGCAGCCCTAGCGGGAGCCCGGAGACCCAGTACTTC.

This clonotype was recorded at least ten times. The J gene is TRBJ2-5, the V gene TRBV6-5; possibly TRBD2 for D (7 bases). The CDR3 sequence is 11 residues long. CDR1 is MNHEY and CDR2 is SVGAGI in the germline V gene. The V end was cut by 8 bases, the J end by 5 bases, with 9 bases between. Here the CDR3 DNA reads TGTGCCAGCGGGAGGGGGGAGACCCAGTACTTC. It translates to CASGRGETQYF.

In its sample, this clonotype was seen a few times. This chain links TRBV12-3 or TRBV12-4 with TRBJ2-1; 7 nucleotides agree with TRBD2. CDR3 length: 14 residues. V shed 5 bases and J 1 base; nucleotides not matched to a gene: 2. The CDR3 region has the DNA TGTGCCAGCAGTACTAGCGCGTCCTACAATGAGCAGTTCTTC. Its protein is CASSTSASYNEQFF.

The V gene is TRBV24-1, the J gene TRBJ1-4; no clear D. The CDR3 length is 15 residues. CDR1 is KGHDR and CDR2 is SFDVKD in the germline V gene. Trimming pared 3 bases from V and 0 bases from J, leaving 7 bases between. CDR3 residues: CATSDPAATNEKLFF. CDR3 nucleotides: TGTGCCACCAGTGATCCGGCCGCAACTAATGAAAAACTGTTTTTT.

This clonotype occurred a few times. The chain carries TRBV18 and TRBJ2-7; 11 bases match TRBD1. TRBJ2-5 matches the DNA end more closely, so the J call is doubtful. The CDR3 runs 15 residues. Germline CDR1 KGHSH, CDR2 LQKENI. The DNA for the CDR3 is TGTGCCAGCTCACCCGGGACAGGGGGTGAGGAGACCCAGTACTTC. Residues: CASSPGTGGEETQYF.

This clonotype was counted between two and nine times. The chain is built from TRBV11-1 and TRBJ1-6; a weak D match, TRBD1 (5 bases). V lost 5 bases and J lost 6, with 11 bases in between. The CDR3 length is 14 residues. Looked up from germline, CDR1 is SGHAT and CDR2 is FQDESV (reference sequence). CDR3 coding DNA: TGTGCCAGCAGCCAAGACAGCCTTAATTCACCCCTCCACTTT. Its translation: CASSQDSLNSPLHF.

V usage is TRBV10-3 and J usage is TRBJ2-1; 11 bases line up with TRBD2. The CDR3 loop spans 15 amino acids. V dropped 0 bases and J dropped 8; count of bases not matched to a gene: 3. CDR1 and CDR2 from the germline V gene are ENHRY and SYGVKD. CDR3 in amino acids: CAISESSGRAYEQFF. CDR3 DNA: TGTGCCATCAGTGAGTCTAGCGGGAGGGCCTATGAGCAGTTCTTC.

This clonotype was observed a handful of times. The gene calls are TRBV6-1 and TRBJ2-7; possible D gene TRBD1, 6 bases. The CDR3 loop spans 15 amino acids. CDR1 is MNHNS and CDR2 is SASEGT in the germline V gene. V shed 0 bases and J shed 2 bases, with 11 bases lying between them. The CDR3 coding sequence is TGTGCCAGCAGTGAAGCGGTAAGGACAGCCTACGAGCAGTACTTC. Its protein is CASSEAVRTAYEQYF.

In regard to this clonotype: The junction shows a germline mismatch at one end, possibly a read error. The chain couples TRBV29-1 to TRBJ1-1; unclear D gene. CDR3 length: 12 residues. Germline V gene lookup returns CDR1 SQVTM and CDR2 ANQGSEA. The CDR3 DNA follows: TGCAGCGCCGTTCAGGTGAACACTAAAGCTTTCTTT. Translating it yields CSAVQVNTKAFF.

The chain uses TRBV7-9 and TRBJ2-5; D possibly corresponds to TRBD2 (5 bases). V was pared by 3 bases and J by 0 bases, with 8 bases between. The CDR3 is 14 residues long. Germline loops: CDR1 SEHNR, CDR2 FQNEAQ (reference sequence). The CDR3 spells CASSLGDYQETQYF. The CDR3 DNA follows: TGTGCCAGCAGCTTGGGAGATTACCAAGAGACCCAGTACTTC. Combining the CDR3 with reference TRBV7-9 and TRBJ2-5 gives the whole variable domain DTGVSQNPRHKITKRGQNVTFRCDPISEHNRLYWYRQTLGQGPEFLTYFQNEAQLEKSRLLSDRFSAERPKGSFSTLEIQRTEQGDSAMYLCASSLGDYQETQYFGPGTRLLVL.

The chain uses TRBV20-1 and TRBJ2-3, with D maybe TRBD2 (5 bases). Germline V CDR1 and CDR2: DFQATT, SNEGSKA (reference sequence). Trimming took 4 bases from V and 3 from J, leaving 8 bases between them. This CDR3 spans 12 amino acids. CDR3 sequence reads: CSATLATDTQYF. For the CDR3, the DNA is TGCAGTGCTACCCTAGCTACAGATACGCAGTATTTT.

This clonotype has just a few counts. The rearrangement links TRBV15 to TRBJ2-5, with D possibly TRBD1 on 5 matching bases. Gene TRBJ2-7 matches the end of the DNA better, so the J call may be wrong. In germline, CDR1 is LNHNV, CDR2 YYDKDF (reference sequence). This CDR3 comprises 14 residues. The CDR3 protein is CATSRDRQTYEQYF. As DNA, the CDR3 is TGTGCCACCAGCAGAGATCGACAGACCTACGAGCAGTACTTC.

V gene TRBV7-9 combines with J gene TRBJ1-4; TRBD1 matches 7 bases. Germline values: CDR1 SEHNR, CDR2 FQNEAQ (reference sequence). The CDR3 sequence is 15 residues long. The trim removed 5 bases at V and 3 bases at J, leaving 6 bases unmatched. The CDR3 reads CASSPYRGANEKLFF. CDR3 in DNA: TGTGCCAGCAGCCCATACAGGGGAGCTAATGAAAAACTGTTTTTT.

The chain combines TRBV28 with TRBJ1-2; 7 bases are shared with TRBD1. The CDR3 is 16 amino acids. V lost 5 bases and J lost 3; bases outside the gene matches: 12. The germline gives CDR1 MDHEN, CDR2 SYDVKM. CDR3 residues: CASSTPPQGGDYGYTF. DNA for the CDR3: TGTGCCAGCAGTACGCCACCCCAGGGGGGAGACTATGGCTACACCTTC.

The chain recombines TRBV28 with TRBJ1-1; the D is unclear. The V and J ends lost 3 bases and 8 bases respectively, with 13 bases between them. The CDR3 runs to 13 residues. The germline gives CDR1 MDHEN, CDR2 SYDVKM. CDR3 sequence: CASSFYGGGEAFF. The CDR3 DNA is TGTGCCAGCAGTTTCTACGGCGGTGGGGAAGCTTTCTTT.

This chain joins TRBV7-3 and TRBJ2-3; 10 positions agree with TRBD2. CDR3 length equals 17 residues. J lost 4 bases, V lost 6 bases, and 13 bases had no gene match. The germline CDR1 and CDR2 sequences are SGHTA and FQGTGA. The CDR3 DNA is TGTGCCAGCAGTCAACCTCTAGCGGGGGAGGGCCCAGATACGCAGTATTTT. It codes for CASSQPLAGEGPDTQYF.

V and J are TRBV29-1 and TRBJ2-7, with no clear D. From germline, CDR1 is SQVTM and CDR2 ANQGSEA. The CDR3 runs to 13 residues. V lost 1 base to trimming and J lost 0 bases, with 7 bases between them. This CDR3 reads CSVEGESSYEQYF. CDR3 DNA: TGCAGCGTTGAAGGAGAGAGCTCCTACGAGCAGTACTTC.

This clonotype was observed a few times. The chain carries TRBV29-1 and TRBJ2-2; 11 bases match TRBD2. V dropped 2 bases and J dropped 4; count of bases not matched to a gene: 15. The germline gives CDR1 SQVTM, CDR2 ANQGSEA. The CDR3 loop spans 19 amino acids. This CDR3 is CSVELAGGPTVLGTGELFF. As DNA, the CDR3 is TGCAGCGTTGAACTAGCGGGGGGCCCCACCGTTTTGGGCACCGGGGAGCTGTTTTTT.

CDR3 loop: CASATGTGGWSYGYTF. DNA of the CDR3: TGTGCCAGCGCAACCGGGACAGGGGGCTGGAGCTATGGCTACACCTTC. The gene calls are TRBV7-9 and TRBJ1-2; 12 bases fit TRBD1. The germline CDR1 and CDR2 sequences are SEHNR and FQNEAQ (reference sequence). Trimming removed 8 bases from V and 4 bases from J; junction bases left unmatched: 11. The CDR3 length is 16 residues.

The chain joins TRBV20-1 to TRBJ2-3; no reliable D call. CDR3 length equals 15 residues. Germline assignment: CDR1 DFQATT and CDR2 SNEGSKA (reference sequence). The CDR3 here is CSAMSYGTSTDTQYF. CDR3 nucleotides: TGCAGCGCCATGTCGTACGGAACGAGCACAGATACGCAGTATTTT.